A single sample gave rise to the 31 T cell receptor beta chains below, sequenced in a study of T-cell reconstitution after alpha-beta-depleted transplantation in children. Preparation of the TCRbeta library was carried out with unique molecular identifiers. TCRdb passed the PCR reads through MiXCR, listing each CDR3 protein once. The sample holds 250,000 or so distinct CDR3 sequences, 7.5% to 9.5% seen once. This sample comprised PBMCs, mostly from graft donor cells, obtained 180 days after TCRalphabeta/CD19-depleted stem cell transplant. Receptor source: a male patient aged 5 to 17 who had a stem cell transplant for acute lymphoblastic leukemia, so the T cells may come from the graft donor.

This clonotype has ten or more counts. The chain recombines TRBV5-1 with TRBJ2-1; 12 bases line up with TRBD2. Germline CDR1 is SGHRS and CDR2 is YFSETQ. V was clipped by 3 bases and J by 8 bases; unmatched bases: 9. The CDR3 length is 16 residues. CDR3 protein: CASSSRASGRADEQFF. The CDR3 DNA follows: TGCGCCAGCAGCTCCCGGGCTAGCGGGAGGGCCGATGAGCAGTTCTTC. Full variable domain (remainder filled in from reference TRBV5-1 and TRBJ2-1): KAGVTQTPRYLIKTRGQQVTLSCSPISGHRSVSWYQQTPGQGLQFLFEYFSETQRNKGNFPGRFSGRQFSNSRSEMNVSTLELGDSALYLCASSSRASGRADEQFFGPGTRLTVL.

This clonotype was counted at least ten times. The gene calls are TRBV5-1 and TRBJ2-2, with 9 bases identical to TRBD2. From germline, CDR1 is SGHRS and CDR2 YFSETQ. CDR3 length equals 16 residues. Trimming cost V 1 base and J 6 bases; bases outside gene matches: 7. The chain's CDR3 is CASSLRVAGVPGELFF. The CDR3 nucleotides read TGCGCCAGCAGCTTGAGGGTAGCGGGAGTACCCGGGGAGCTGTTTTTT.

Many counts were recorded for this clonotype. This chain connects TRBV7-9 to TRBJ2-4; a possible D gene is TRBD1 (6 bases). The germline gives CDR1 SEHNR, CDR2 FQNEAQ (reference sequence). The V end was cut by 1 base, the J end by 2 bases, with 12 bases between. The CDR3 is 16 residues long. The CDR3 DNA sequence: TGTGCCAGCAGCTTAGGCCAGGGGCTTACCAAAAACATTCAGTACTTC. It translates to CASSLGQGLTKNIQYF.

This clonotype was seen a few times. CDR3 DNA: TGTGCCAGCAGCTTGGAGACCGGGACAGGGGTTGGCTACACCTTC. It codes for CASSLETGTGVGYTF. V and J are TRBV7-2 and TRBJ1-2, with 10 bases aligning to TRBD1. The CDR3 spans 15 residues. J lost 7 bases, V lost 3 bases, and 8 bases had no gene match. CDR1 is SGHTA, CDR2 FQGNSA, per germline.

The chain recombines TRBV6-1 with TRBJ1-5; D is possibly TRBD1 (5 bases). Germline CDR1 MNHNS, CDR2 SASEGT. V was shortened by 7 bases and J by 0 bases, with 13 bases between the two germline ends. The CDR3 consists of 15 residues. Written as DNA, the CDR3 is TGTGCCAGCAAGGTGCGGGGGAATAGCAATCAGCCCCAGCATTTT. It specifies CASKVRGNSNQPQHF.

This clonotype was recorded at least ten times. V gene TRBV7-3 combines with J gene TRBJ2-1; 8 nucleotides agree with TRBD1. The V segment lost 1 base and the J segment 7 bases; nucleotides outside the gene matches: 3. The CDR3 has 14 residues. Germline CDR1 SGHTA, CDR2 FQGTGA. CDR3 bases: TGTGCCAGCAGCTTAAGGGACAGGTTTAATGAGCAGTTCTTC. Its translation: CASSLRDRFNEQFF.

This clonotype came up many times. The V and J genes are TRBV10-2 and TRBJ2-7; a weak D match, TRBD2 (7 bases). Germline V gene lookup returns CDR1 WSHSY and CDR2 SAAADI. The CDR3 totals 15 residues. The V end was cut by 6 bases, the J end by 4 bases, with 19 bases between. The CDR3 reads CASSLTGGMGYEQYF. CDR3 DNA: TGCGCCAGCAGCCTAACGGGGGGCATGGGGTACGAGCAGTACTTC.

This clonotype came up many times. The chain joins TRBV15 to TRBJ2-1, with D maybe TRBD2 (6 bases). CDR3 length: 14 amino acids. V lost 0 bases and J lost 8, with 11 bases in between. Germline CDR1 and CDR2: LNHNV and YYDKDF (reference sequence). CDR3 in DNA: TGTGCCACCAGCAGAGATCCGGGGGTCCATGAGCAGTTCTTC. It encodes CATSRDPGVHEQFF.

As concerns this clonotype: A clone one base away is much larger, so this may be a read error. This rearrangement joins TRBV4-3 to TRBJ2-4; 9 nucleotides match TRBD1. Germline values: CDR1 LGHNA, CDR2 YSLEER. The ends lost 1 base at V and 5 bases at J; junction bases unmatched: 6. The CDR3 spans 16 residues. CDR3 DNA: TGCGCCAGCAGCCAAGGCCGACGGACAGGGGAAAACATTCAGTACTTC. The encoded protein is CASSQGRRTGENIQYF.

This clonotype was observed at least ten times. The chain uses TRBV28 and TRBJ2-3; D call uncertain. The CDR3 extends over 13 amino acids. CDR1 and CDR2 (germline): MDHEN, SYDVKM. V was clipped by 3 bases and J by 1 base, with 5 bases between them. This CDR3 is CASSLGRTDTQYF. In DNA, the CDR3 is TGTGCCAGCAGTTTGGGTCGCACAGATACGCAGTATTTT.

This clonotype was detected ten times or more. The rearrangement uses TRBV2 and TRBJ2-1, with TRBD2 as a possible D gene (6 bases). Germline CDR1 reads SNHLY; CDR2 reads FYNNEI. This CDR3 spans 12 amino acids. Trimming removed 7 bases at V and 12 bases at J, with 16 bases between. The CDR3 DNA follows: TGTGCCAGCACCTTCGGGGGACTTTCGCAGTTCTTC. Residues: CASTFGGLSQFF.

There are a few counts of this clonotype. This chain uses TRBV4-3 with TRBJ1-3, with no clear D. Trimming took 0 bases from V and 0 from J, leaving 15 bases between them. The germline gives CDR1 LGHNA, CDR2 YSLEER. The CDR3 spans 18 residues. The CDR3 sequence: CASSQDWAWAVSGNTIYF. In DNA form, the CDR3 reads TGCGCCAGCAGCCAAGATTGGGCCTGGGCGGTCTCTGGAAACACCATATATTTT.

This clonotype occurred many times. The rearrangement uses TRBV20-1 and TRBJ2-3, with 8 positions matching TRBD1. The CDR3 contains 17 residues. J lost 0 bases, V lost 3 bases, and 11 bases had no gene match. The germline V gene has CDR1 DFQATT and CDR2 SNEGSKA (reference sequence). CDR3: CSARLRQGPRSTDTQYF. The CDR3 bases are TGCAGTGCTAGGCTCCGACAGGGGCCCCGAAGCACAGATACGCAGTATTTT.

By share, this clonotype ranks as medium-sized (0.01 to 0.1%). This chain connects TRBV5-1 to TRBJ1-4; 7 nucleotides line up with TRBD1. V dropped 0 bases and J dropped 5; count of bases not matched to a gene: 1. Germline CDR1 is SGHRS and CDR2 is YFSETQ. This CDR3 region has 14 residues. This CDR3 reads CASSLAGGNEKLFF. The CDR3 bases are TGCGCCAGCAGCTTGGCAGGGGGGAATGAAAAACTGTTTTTT.

In this sample, this clonotype turned up once. A much larger clone sits a single nucleotide away, making a read error possible. V and J are TRBV5-5 and TRBJ1-5; D remains unclear. The CDR3 totals 12 residues. Between the trimmed V and J ends, which lost 7 bases and 5 bases, there was a span of 10 bases. Looked up from germline, CDR1 is SGHKS and CDR2 is YYEKEE (reference sequence). DNA of the CDR3: TGTGCCAGCGGAGACACTGATCAGCCCCAGCATTTT. This translates into CASGDTDQPQHF.

The table lists this clonotype with many counts. CDR3 protein: CSARDITITEAFF. The CDR3 DNA is TGCAGTGCTAGAGATATAACGATCACTGAAGCTTTCTTT. J is TRBJ1-1 and V is TRBV20-1; no reliable D call. The CDR3 has 13 residues. Germline values: CDR1 DFQATT, CDR2 SNEGSKA (reference sequence). The germline V and J ends were trimmed by 0 bases and 4 bases, with 9 bases remaining between them.

This clonotype has ten or more counts. The chain is built from TRBV12-3 or TRBV12-4 and TRBJ2-7, with 7 bases matching TRBD1. The CDR3 runs 13 residues. With V trimmed by 4 bases and J by 2 bases, 2 bases remained unmatched. CDR3 residues: CASSSGQTYEQYF. CDR3 bases: TGTGCCAGCAGTTCGGGACAGACCTACGAGCAGTACTTC.

This clonotype was detected ten times or more. This sequence joins TRBV6-5 and TRBJ1-2; D gene unclear. Looked up from germline, CDR1 is MNHEY and CDR2 is SVGAGI. This CDR3 spans 14 amino acids. The V and J ends lost 4 bases and 8 bases respectively, with 17 bases between them. In DNA form, the CDR3 reads TGTGCCAGCAGTTCCGGGCTATTGGCCTTGGGCTACACCTTC. Translated: CASSSGLLALGYTF.

V gene TRBV25-1 combines with J gene TRBJ1-2; no firm D call. The CDR3 is 13 amino acids. CDR1 is MGHDK and CDR2 is SYGVNS in the germline V gene. The V gene lost 1 base and the J gene lost 6 bases, with 9 bases spanning the gap. The CDR3, as DNA: TGTGCCAGCAGTGAATCCCAGAGGGATGGCTACACCTTC. Translation: CASSESQRDGYTF.

This clonotype was counted many times. The chain combines TRBV7-2 with TRBJ1-1; TRBD1 matches 7 bases. V was clipped by 5 bases and J by 4 bases; unmatched bases: 7. The CDR3 runs to 14 residues. Germline-derived CDR1 and CDR2 are SGHTA and FQGNSA. The chain's CDR3 is CASSPPGGGTEAFF. The CDR3 DNA follows: TGTGCCAGCAGCCCACCAGGGGGAGGCACTGAAGCTTTCTTT.

This clonotype was picked up many times. The V and J genes are TRBV2 and TRBJ2-1, with a tentative D call TRBD2 (6 bases). V dropped 2 bases and J dropped 6 bases, with 14 bases sitting between them. Germline V CDR1 and CDR2: SNHLY, FYNNEI. The CDR3 runs to 15 residues. The CDR3 nucleotides read TGTGCCAGCAGTGAATTTAAGGGACTTTCCAATGAGCAGTTCTTC. It is translated as CASSEFKGLSNEQFF.

This clonotype was counted at least ten times. The CDR3 sequence is CASSLSPGSHYGYTF. CDR3 nucleotide sequence: TGTGCCAGCAGCTTGTCTCCAGGATCGCACTATGGCTACACCTTC. The chain links TRBV5-4 to TRBJ1-2, with D hard to call. The germline gives CDR1 SGHNT, CDR2 YYREEE (reference sequence). CDR3 length: 15 amino acids. Trimming removed 1 base at V and 3 bases at J, with 13 bases between.

This clonotype was observed many times. The chain combines TRBV6-1 with TRBJ1-2; 11 positions match TRBD1. Germline loops: CDR1 MNHNS, CDR2 SASEGT. Germline trimming cut 3 bases from V and 5 bases from J; bases unmatched to any gene: 2. This CDR3 has 14 residues. This CDR3 is CASSEDRGLYGYTF. The CDR3 bases are TGTGCCAGCAGTGAGGACAGGGGGCTATATGGCTACACCTTC.

The table lists this clonotype with many counts. The V and J genes are TRBV14 and TRBJ2-5, with 9 bases aligning to TRBD2. This CDR3 is built from 18 residues. Looked up from germline, CDR1 is SGHDN and CDR2 is FVKESK. V lost 0 bases, J lost 4 bases, and 12 bases stayed unmatched. The CDR3 nucleotides are TGTGCCAGCAGCCAAGATTACAATGGCGGGGGGGCCGGAGAGACCCAGTACTTC. Translated: CASSQDYNGGGAGETQYF.

As concerns this clonotype: At one boundary the junction diverges from the germline segment, which might be a read error. The V and J genes are TRBV7-9 and TRBJ2-5; D gene uncertain. The CDR3 spans 11 residues. The germline CDR1 and CDR2 sequences are SEHNR and FQNEAQ (reference sequence). The CDR3 loop reads CASEVRETQYF. The CDR3, as DNA: TGCGCCTCCGAGGTCCGGGAGACCCAGTACTTC. Filled out from reference TRBV7-9 and TRBJ2-5, the complete variable domain reads DTGVSQNPRHKITKRGQNVTFRCDPISEHNRLYWYRQTLGQGPEFLTYFQNEAQLEKSRLLSDRFSAERPKGSFSTLEIQRTEQGDSAMYLCASEVRETQYFGPGTRLLVL.

As regards this clonotype: Possible read error: a much larger clone is one base away. The chain combines TRBV12-3 or TRBV12-4 with TRBJ2-3; D call uncertain. The CDR3 has 14 residues. Trimming stripped 3 bases from V and 3 bases from J, with 10 bases between. This chain's CDR3 is CASSLYLTTDTQYF. The CDR3 DNA follows: TGTGCCAGCAGTTTGTATCTAACAACAGATACGCAGTATTTT.

In its sample, this clonotype was seen many times. The chain couples TRBV6-1 to TRBJ2-5; D may be TRBD1 (6 bases). CDR1 is MNHNS, CDR2 SASEGT, per germline. The CDR3 is made up of 13 amino acids. The V end lost 6 bases, the J end lost 5 bases, and 13 bases lay between the germline ends. CDR3 protein: CASRTGLMETQYF. Written as DNA, the CDR3 is TGTGCCAGCAGGACAGGTTTGATGGAGACCCAGTACTTC.

This clonotype was found many times. The CDR3 here is CASSLGQRNQPQHF. DNA for the CDR3: TGTGCCAGCAGCTTGGGACAGCGCAATCAGCCCCAGCATTTT. This rearrangement joins TRBV7-8 to TRBJ1-5; TRBD1 agrees at 7 bases. V lost 3 bases to trimming and J lost 2 bases; unmatched junction nucleotides: 1. Germline CDR1 is SGHVS and CDR2 is FQNEAQ. The CDR3 extends over 14 amino acids.

This chain uses TRBV29-1 with TRBJ2-2; 11 nucleotides agree with TRBD1. V dropped 2 bases and J dropped 1; count of bases not matched to a gene: 9. This CDR3 has 18 amino acids. The germline V gene encodes CDR1 SQVTM and CDR2 ANQGSEA. CDR3 amino acids: CSVESPGQGVLNTGELFF. CDR3 nucleotide sequence: TGCAGCGTTGAATCCCCGGGACAGGGGGTCCTGAACACCGGGGAGCTGTTTTTT.

This clonotype was detected many times. The genes are TRBV24-1 and TRBJ2-5, with D unresolved. The germline gives CDR1 KGHDR, CDR2 SFDVKD. Trimming took off 1 base at V and 5 bases at J, with 7 bases between the two ends. The CDR3 is 13 amino acids. Written as DNA, the CDR3 is TGTGCCACCAGTGATTTAGGCAGGGAGACCCAGTACTTC. Its protein is CATSDLGRETQYF.

The table lists this clonotype with many counts. This chain connects TRBV10-3 to TRBJ2-2, with a weak D call TRBD1 (6 bases). The CDR3 sequence is 12 residues long. V was trimmed by 7 bases and J by 8 bases, leaving 11 bases between them. Per germline, CDR1 ENHRY and CDR2 SYGVKD. The CDR3 is CAIKGVSGELFF. In DNA form, the CDR3 reads TGTGCCATCAAGGGGGTTTCGGGGGAGCTGTTTTTT.